What follows describes a single TCR beta chain. What it recognizes is unknown. The length of the CDR3 is 16 residues. Trimming took off 4 bases at V and 7 bases at J, with 20 bases between the two ends. Germline V gives CDR1 SGHDT, CDR2 YYEEEE. Vbeta (60) and Jbeta (13) primers were used in the PCR. Profiling relied on immunoSEQ multiplex PCR, and the TCRdb table lists in-frame clones only, not all of them. Among approximately 140,000 clones, over 60% were seen once, and the ten largest hold 1.5% to 2%. These data belong to a study of cytomegalovirus exposure and HLA in healthy donors. Study-wide results and caveats: It was assumed in the presence/absence analyses that sequencing depth was roughly uniform across donors. Most CMV-associated TCR beta chains were later found to appear HLA-restricted. Donor immune exposure was known only as CMV serostatus. A later analysis showed HLA-associated TCR beta chains outstripping equally common others in clonal expansion.

Sequencing was done on a sample of PBMCs. This chain joins TRBV5-6 and TRBJ1-4; D perhaps matches TRBD1 (5 bases). This TCR derives from a female donor in good health and CMV-seronegative. The DNA for the CDR3 is TGTGCCAGCAGCGAAAGGGGTCAGGGTTCGGCTGAAAAACTGTTTTTT. It is translated as CASSERGQGSAEKLFF.